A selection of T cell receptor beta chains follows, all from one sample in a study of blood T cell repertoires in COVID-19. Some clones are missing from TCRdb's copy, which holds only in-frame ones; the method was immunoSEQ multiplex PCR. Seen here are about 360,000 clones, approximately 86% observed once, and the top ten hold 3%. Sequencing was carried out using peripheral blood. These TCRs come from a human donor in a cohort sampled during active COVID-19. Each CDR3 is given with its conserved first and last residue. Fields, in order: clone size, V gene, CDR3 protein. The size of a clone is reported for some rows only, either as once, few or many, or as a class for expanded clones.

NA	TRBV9	CASSVNVAGSTDTQYF
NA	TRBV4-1	CASSLDRGQETQYF
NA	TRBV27	CASSFGGRNSYEQYF
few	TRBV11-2	CASSLGQGNTEAFF
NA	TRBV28	CASKLPDSVGEETQYF
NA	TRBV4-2	CASSQEAEGVGDTQYF
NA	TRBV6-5	CASSYSMEDYGYTF
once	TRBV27	CASSLVTGSDEKLFF
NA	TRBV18	CASSPRGPGGNTEAFF
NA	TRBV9	CASSSIGNYNEQFF
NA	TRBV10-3	CAISEPQRSHEQYF
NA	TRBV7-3	CASSFVGESYNEQFF
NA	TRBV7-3	CASSPTGTRADTQYF
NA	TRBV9	CASSAPLSGMGGYTF
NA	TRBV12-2	CASRLGIGGDPREKTEAFF